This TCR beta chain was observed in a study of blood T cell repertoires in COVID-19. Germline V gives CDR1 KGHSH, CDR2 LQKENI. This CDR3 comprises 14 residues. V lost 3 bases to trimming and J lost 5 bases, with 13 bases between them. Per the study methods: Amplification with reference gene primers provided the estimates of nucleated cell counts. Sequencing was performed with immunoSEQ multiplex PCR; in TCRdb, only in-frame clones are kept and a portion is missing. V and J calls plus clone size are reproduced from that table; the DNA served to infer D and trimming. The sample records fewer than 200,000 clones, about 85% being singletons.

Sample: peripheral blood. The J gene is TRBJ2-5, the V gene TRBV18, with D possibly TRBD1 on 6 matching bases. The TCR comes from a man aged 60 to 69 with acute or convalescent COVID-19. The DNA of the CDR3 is TGTGCCAGCTCACCGAACAGGGTCGGGGAGACCCAGTACTTC. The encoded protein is CASSPNRVGETQYF.